This T cell receptor (beta chain) derives from a study of blood T cell repertoires in COVID-19. Study information: There were acute and convalescent COVID-19 samples, and they came from the United States, Italy and Spain.

Only in-frame clones appear in the TCRdb table, and some are missing; sequencing was by immunoSEQ multiplex PCR. In the table there are hundreds of thousands of clones, around 84% of which are singletons. Germline CDR1 and CDR2: SGHNT and YYREEE (reference sequence). This CDR3 has 15 amino acids. The V and J ends lost 4 bases and 1 base respectively, with 14 bases between them. The TCR originated in a man of 80 years or more with acute or convalescent COVID-19. Input material: peripheral blood. V is TRBV5-4 and J is TRBJ1-1; unclear D gene. The DNA for the CDR3 is TGTGCCAGCAGCCCAACGTTGGCCTCGAACACTGAAGCTTTCTTT. It codes for CASSPTLASNTEAFF.